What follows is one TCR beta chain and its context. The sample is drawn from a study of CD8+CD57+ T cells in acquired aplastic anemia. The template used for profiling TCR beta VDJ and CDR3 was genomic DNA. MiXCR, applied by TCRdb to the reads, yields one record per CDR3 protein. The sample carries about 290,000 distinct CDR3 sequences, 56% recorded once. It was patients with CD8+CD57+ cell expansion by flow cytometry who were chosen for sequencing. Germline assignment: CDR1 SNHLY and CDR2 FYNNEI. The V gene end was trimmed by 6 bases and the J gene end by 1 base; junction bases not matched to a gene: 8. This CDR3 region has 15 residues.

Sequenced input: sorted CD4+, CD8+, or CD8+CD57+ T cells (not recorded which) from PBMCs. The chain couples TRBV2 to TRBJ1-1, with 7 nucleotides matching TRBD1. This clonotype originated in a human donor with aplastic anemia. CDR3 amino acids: CASRASRGRNTEAFF. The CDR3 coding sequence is TGTGCCAGCAGGGCCTCTAGGGGGCGGAACACTGAAGCTTTCTTT.